The clone carrying this T cell receptor beta chain came up a few times. The sample originates from a study of T cells after yellow fever vaccination. In TCRdb, the 5' RACE reads were re-called with MiXCR into one record per CDR3 protein. The sample records fewer than 450,000 distinct CDR3 sequences, 4% being singletons. Per the germline V gene, CDR1 is MGHRA and CDR2 is YSYEKL. V lost 1 base and J 6 bases, leaving 13 bases between the germline ends. The CDR3 covers 16 residues. Sequenced material: PBMCs, taken 5 days after the yellow fever booster vaccination. This sequence was found in a man younger than 30 who received the YFV17D yellow fever vaccine. This chain joins TRBV4-1 and TRBJ1-6, with D tentatively TRBD1 (6 bases). The CDR3 nucleotides read TGCGCCAGCAGCCAAGGCAGGGGAGGGAGTAATTCACCCCTCCACTTT. This encodes CASSQGRGGSNSPLHF.